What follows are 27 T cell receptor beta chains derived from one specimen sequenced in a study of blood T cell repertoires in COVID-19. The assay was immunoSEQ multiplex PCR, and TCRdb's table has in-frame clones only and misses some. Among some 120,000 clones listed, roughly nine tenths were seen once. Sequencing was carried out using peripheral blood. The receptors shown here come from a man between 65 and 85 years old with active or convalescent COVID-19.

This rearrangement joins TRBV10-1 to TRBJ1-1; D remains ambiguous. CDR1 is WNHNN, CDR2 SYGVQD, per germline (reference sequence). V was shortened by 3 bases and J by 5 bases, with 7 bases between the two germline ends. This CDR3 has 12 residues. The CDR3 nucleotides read TGCGCCAGCAGTGAATCGGGAACTGAAGCTTTCTTT. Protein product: CASSESGTEAFF.

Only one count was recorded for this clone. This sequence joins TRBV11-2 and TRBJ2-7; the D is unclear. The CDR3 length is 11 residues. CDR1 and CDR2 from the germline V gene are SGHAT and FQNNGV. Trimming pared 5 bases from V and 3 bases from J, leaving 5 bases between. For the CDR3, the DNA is TGTGCCAGCAGCACCTACTACGAGCAGTACTTC. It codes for CASSTYYEQYF.

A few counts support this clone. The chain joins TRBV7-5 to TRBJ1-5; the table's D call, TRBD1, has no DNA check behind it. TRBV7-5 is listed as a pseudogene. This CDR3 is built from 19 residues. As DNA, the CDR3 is TGTGCCAGAAGCACAATCGGACAGGGGTCCAAATATAGCAATCAGCCCCAGCATTTT. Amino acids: CARSTIGQGSKYSNQPQHF.

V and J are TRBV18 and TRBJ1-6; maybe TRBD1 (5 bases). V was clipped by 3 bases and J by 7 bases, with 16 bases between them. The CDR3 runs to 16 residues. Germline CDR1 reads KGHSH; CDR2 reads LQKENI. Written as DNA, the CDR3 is TGTGCCAGCTCACCCTATCCCGGGGGAGGCAATTCACCCCTCCACTTT. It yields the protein CASSPYPGGGNSPLHF.

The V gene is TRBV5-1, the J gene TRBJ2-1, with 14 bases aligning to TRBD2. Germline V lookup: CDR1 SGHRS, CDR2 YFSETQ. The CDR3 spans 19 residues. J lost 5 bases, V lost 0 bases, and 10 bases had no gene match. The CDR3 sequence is CASSLVPGTSGSRNNEQFF. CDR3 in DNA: TGCGCCAGCAGCTTGGTACCGGGGACTAGCGGGAGTCGGAACAATGAGCAGTTCTTC.

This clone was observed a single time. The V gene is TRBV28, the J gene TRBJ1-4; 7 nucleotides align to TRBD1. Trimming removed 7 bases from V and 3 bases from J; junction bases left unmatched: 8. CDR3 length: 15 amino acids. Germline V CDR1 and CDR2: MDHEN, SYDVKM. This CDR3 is CASITAGTANEKLFF. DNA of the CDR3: TGTGCCAGCATCACGGCCGGGACAGCTAATGAAAAACTGTTTTTT.

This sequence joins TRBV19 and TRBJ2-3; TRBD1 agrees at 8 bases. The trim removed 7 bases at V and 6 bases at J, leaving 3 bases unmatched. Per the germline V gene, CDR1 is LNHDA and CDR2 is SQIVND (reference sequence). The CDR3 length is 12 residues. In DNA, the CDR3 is TGTGCCAGTACGACAGGGGCGGATACGCAGTATTTT. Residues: CASTTGADTQYF.

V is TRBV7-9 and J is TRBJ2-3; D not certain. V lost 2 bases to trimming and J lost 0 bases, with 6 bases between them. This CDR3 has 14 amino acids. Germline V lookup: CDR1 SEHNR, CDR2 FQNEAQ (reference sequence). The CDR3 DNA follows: TGTGCCAGCAGCTTACGCGGTAGCACAGATACGCAGTATTTT. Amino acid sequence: CASSLRGSTDTQYF.

The DNA of the CDR3 is TGCAGTGCTAGTGAGCTAGCGGGAGGGGGACCTATTTTATATGAGCAGTTCTTC. It is translated as CSASELAGGGPILYEQFF. This chain links TRBV20-1 with TRBJ2-1, with 12 bases aligning to TRBD2. There are 18 residues in the CDR3. J gave up 8 bases and V 3 bases, and 17 bases lay outside the gene matches. Germline CDR1 DFQATT, CDR2 SNEGSKA (reference sequence).

Here the CDR3 DNA reads TGTGCCAGCTCACCGACAGGGGGACCCAGCTACGAGCAGTACTTC. Its translation is CASSPTGGPSYEQYF. The chain is built from TRBV18 and TRBJ2-7; TRBD1 agrees at 9 bases. Germline CDR1 reads KGHSH; CDR2 reads LQKENI. The CDR3 consists of 15 residues. J lost 3 bases, V lost 3 bases, and 6 bases had no gene match.

This CDR3 reads CAIRGTGAPQGAFF. The CDR3 coding sequence is TGTGCCATCAGAGGGACAGGGGCCCCACAGGGAGCTTTCTTT. The chain combines TRBV10-3 with TRBJ1-1; TRBD1 aligns across 10 bases. This CDR3 region has 14 residues. The germline V gene encodes CDR1 ENHRY and CDR2 SYGVKD. J lost 10 bases, V lost 6 bases, and 11 bases had no gene match.

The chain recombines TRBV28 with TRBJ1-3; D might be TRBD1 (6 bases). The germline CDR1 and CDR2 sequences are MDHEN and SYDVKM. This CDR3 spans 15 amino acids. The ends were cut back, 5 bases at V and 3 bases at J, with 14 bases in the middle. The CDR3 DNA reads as TGTGCCAGCAGTACCTACACAGGGCGTGGAAACACCATATATTTT. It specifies CASSTYTGRGNTIYF.

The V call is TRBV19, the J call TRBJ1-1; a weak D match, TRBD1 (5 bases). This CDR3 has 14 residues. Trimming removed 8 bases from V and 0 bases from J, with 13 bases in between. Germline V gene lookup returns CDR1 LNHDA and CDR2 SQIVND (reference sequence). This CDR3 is CASEEGFMNTEAFF. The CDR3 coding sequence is TGTGCCAGTGAGGAGGGGTTCATGAACACTGAAGCTTTCTTT.

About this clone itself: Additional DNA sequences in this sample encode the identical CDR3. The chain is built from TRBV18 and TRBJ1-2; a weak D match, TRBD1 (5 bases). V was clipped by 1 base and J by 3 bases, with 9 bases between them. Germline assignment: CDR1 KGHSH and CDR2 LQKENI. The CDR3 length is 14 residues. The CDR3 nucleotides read TGTGCCAGCTCACCACAGGGGCGCGACTATGGCTACACCTTC. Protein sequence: CASSPQGRDYGYTF.

CDR3 in DNA: TGTGCCAGCTTCTCTACCCAACCCCCAGGGGTCAATGGCTACACCTTC. Encoded protein: CASFSTQPPGVNGYTF. The chain links TRBV19 to TRBJ1-2; the D gene is possibly TRBD1 (6 bases). Germline V lookup: CDR1 LNHDA, CDR2 SQIVND (reference sequence). The CDR3 extends over 16 amino acids. Trimming took off 9 bases at V and 6 bases at J, with 26 bases between the two ends.

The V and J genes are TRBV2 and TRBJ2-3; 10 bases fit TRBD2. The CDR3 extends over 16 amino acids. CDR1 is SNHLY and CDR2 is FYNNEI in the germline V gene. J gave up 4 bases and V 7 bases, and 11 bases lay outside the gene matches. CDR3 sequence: CASKRGAGGPSDTQYF. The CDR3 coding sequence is TGTGCCAGCAAGCGGGGAGCGGGAGGGCCTTCAGATACGCAGTATTTT.

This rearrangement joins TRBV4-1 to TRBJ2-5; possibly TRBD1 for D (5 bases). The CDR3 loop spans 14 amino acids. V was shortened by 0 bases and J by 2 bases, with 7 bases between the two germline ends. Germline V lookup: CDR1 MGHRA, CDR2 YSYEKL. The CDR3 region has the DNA TGCGCCAGCAGCCAAGAAGGGGCACAAGAGACCCAGTACTTC. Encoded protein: CASSQEGAQETQYF.

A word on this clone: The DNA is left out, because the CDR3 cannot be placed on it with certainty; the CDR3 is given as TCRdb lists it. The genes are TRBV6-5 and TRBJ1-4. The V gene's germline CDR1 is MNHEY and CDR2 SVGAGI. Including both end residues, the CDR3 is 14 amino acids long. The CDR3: CASTSGATNEKLFF.

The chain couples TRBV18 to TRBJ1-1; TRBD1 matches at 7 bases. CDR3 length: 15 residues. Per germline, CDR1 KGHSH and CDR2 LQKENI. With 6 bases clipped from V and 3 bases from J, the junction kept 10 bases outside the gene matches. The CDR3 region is CASSPTTGAYTEAFF. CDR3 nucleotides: TGTGCCAGCTCCCCCACAACAGGGGCTTACACTGAAGCTTTCTTT.

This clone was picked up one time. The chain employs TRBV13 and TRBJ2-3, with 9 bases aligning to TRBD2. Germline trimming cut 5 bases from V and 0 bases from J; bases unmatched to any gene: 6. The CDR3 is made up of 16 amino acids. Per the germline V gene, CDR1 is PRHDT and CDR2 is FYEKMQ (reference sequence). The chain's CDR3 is CASSISGSGSTDTQYF. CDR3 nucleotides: TGTGCCAGCAGCATTAGCGGGAGCGGGAGCACAGATACGCAGTATTTT.

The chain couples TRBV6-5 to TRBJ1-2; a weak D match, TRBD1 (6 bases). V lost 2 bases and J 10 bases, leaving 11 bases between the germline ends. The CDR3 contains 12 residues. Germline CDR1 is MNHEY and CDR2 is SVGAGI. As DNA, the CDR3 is TGTGCCAGCAGTTACGGCGGACAGCACTACACCTTC. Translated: CASSYGGQHYTF.

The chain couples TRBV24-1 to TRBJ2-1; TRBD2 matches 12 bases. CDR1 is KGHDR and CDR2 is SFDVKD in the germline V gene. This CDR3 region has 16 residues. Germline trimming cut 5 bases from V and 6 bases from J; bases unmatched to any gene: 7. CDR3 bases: TGTGCCACCAGTGCATTTGGACTAGCGGGGATCAATGAGCAGTTCTTC. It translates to CATSAFGLAGINEQFF.

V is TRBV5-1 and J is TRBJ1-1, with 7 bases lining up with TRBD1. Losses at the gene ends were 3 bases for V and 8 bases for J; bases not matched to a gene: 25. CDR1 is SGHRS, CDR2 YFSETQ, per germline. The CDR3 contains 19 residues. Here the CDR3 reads CASSSYSASGDSDYWEAFF. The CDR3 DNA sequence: TGCGCCAGCAGCTCGTACTCGGCCTCGGGGGACAGTGACTATTGGGAAGCTTTCTTT.

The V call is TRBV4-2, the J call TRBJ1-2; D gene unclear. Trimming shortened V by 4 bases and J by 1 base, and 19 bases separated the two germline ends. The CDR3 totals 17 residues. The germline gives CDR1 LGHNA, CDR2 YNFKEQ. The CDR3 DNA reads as TGTGCCAGCAGCCCGAGCCTCGGACTGGACTTTAACTATGGCTACACCTTC. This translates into CASSPSLGLDFNYGYTF.

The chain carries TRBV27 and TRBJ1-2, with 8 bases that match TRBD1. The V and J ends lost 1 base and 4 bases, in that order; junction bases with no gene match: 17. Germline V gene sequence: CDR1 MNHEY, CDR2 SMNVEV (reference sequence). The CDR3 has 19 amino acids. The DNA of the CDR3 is TGTGCCAGCAGTTTATTGGGCCGGACAGGGCGCGACCTAGCCTATGGCTACACCTTC. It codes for CASSLLGRTGRDLAYGYTF.

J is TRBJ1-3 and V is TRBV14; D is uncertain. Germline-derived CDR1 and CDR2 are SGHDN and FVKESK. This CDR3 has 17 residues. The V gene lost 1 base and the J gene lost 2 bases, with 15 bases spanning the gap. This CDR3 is CASSQVSSLTTGNTIYF. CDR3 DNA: TGTGCCAGCAGCCAAGTCTCCTCCCTTACAACTGGAAACACCATATATTTT.

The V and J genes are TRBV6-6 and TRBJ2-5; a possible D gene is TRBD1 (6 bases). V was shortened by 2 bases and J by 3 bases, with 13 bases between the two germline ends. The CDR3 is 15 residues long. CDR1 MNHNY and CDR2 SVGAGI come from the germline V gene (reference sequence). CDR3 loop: CASSYGPGVEETQYF. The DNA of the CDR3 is TGTGCCAGCAGTTACGGGCCAGGGGTAGAAGAGACCCAGTACTTC.